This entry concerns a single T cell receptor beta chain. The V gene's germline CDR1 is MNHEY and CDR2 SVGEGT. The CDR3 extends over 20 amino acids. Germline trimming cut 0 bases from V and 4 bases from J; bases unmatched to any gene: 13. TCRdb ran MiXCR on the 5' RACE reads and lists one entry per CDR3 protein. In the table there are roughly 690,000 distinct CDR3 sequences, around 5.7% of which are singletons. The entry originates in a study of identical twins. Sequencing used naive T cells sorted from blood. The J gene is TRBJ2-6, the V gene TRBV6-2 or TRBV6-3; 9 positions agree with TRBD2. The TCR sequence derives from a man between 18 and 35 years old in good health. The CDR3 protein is CASSYSTRGGPRRGANVLTF. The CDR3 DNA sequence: TGTGCCAGCAGTTACTCGACGCGGGGGGGCCCTAGGCGGGGGGCCAACGTCCTGACTTTC.